A single sample gave rise to the 31 T cell receptor beta chains below, sequenced in a study of blood T cell repertoires in COVID-19. Assay: immunoSEQ multiplex PCR; the TCRdb copy retains only in-frame clones and omits some. The sample gives roughly 250,000 clones, 70% to 85% of which show up once; around 2% is in the top ten. Sequencing was performed on peripheral blood. The receptors stem from a woman aged 80 or over with acute or convalescent COVID-19.

The V call is TRBV11-1, the J call TRBJ1-1; TRBD1 matches 7 bases. The CDR3 consists of 16 residues. The V and J ends lost 3 bases and 1 base, in that order; junction bases with no gene match: 8. Looked up from germline, CDR1 is SGHAT and CDR2 is FQDESV (reference sequence). The CDR3 region has the DNA TGTGCCAGCAGCTTTAGACAGGGAAGGCGGAACACTGAAGCTTTCTTT. Protein product: CASSFRQGRRNTEAFF.

A single count supports this clone. The rearrangement links TRBV29-1 to TRBJ1-1, with 9 bases fitting TRBD1. Germline V gene sequence: CDR1 SQVTM, CDR2 ANQGSEA. The CDR3 covers 14 residues. Losses at the gene ends were 6 bases for V and 4 bases for J; bases not matched to a gene: 9. The CDR3 loop is CSVRGTGIATEAFF. DNA of the CDR3: TGCAGCGTCCGCGGGACAGGGATTGCCACTGAAGCTTTCTTT.

This rearrangement joins TRBV9 to TRBJ1-1, with D possibly TRBD1 on 5 matching bases. Looked up from germline, CDR1 is SGDLS and CDR2 is YYNGEE. The CDR3 covers 16 residues. Trimming removed 0 bases from V and 2 bases from J, with 14 bases in between. CDR3 nucleotides: TGTGCCAGCAGCGTAGAAGGGGCGATTTTCAACACTGAAGCTTTCTTT. It yields the protein CASSVEGAIFNTEAFF.

This chain connects TRBV5-8 to TRBJ2-1; 9 bases agree with TRBD1. CDR1 is SGHTS, CDR2 YDEGEE, per germline. This CDR3 is built from 14 residues. The junction had 8 bases not matched to a gene; V was cut back by 6 bases and J by 7 bases. The CDR3 DNA sequence: TGTGCCAGCACCCTCTGGACAGGGGATAATGAGCAGTTCTTC. It translates to CASTLWTGDNEQFF.

This clone was seen only a few times. V gene TRBV6-5 combines with J gene TRBJ2-7, with TRBD1 identical over 9 bases. Germline V gene lookup returns CDR1 MNHEY and CDR2 SVGAGI. This CDR3 has 16 residues. V trimming: 4 bases; J trimming: 1 base; junction bases outside the gene matches: 8. Here the CDR3 reads CASSSQGQGPSYEQYF. The CDR3 nucleotides are TGTGCCAGCAGTTCCCAGGGACAGGGCCCTTCCTACGAGCAGTACTTC.

V gene TRBV29-1 combines with J gene TRBJ2-1, with 10 nucleotides matching TRBD1. CDR3 length equals 15 residues. CDR1 and CDR2 (germline): SQVTM, ANQGSEA. The ends lost 4 bases at V and 3 bases at J; junction bases unmatched: 6. The CDR3 DNA is TGCAGCGTTGTCGGCGGGACAGGGGTCTACAATGAGCAGTTCTTC. Amino acids: CSVVGGTGVYNEQFF.

The chain joins TRBV29-1 to TRBJ1-1; D is uncertain. The CDR3 runs to 14 residues. Germline lookup yields CDR1 SQVTM and CDR2 ANQGSEA. The V and J ends lost 1 base and 0 bases respectively, with 9 bases between them. DNA for the CDR3: TGCAGCGTTGAAGGCCCGGGAATGAACACTGAAGCTTTCTTT. It codes for CSVEGPGMNTEAFF.

J is TRBJ2-7 and V is TRBV5-6; possibly TRBD2 for D (7 bases). There are 13 residues in the CDR3. Germline CDR1 SGHDT, CDR2 YYEEEE. Trimming took off 1 base at V and 5 bases at J, with 10 bases between the two ends. CDR3 bases: TGTGCCAGCAGCTTGAGGGGGGGCCACGAGCAGTACTTC. Amino acids: CASSLRGGHEQYF.

There are a few counts of this clone. The chain links TRBV30 to TRBJ2-1; 13 positions agree with TRBD2. Germline CDR1 GTSNPN, CDR2 SVGIG (reference sequence). Trimming cost V 4 bases and J 7 bases; bases outside gene matches: 4. The CDR3 is made up of 14 amino acids. This CDR3 is CAWTRTSGSNEQFF. The CDR3 nucleotides are TGTGCCTGGACCCGGACTAGCGGGAGTAATGAGCAGTTCTTC.

V usage is TRBV3-1 (or the pseudogene TRBV3-2) and J usage is TRBJ2-7, with D possibly being TRBD2 (6 bases). V lost 3 bases to trimming and J lost 4 bases, with 16 bases between them. Germline assignment: CDR1 LGHDT and CDR2 YNNKEL (reference sequence). The CDR3 sequence is 15 residues long. The CDR3 loop is CASSHTGRGGYEQYF. CDR3 in DNA: TGTGCCAGCAGCCACACTGGGCGGGGAGGATACGAGCAGTACTTC.

CDR3 sequence (DNA): TGTGCCAGCAGCCCGGGACTAGCGGGGAGTCAGTACTTC. It codes for CASSPGLAGSQYF. The gene calls are TRBV3-1 (or the pseudogene TRBV3-2) and TRBJ2-7; 13 nucleotides line up with TRBD2. There are 13 residues in the CDR3. J lost 10 bases, V lost 4 bases, and 4 bases had no gene match. Germline loops: CDR1 LGHDT, CDR2 YNNKEL (reference sequence).

This chain connects TRBV18 to TRBJ2-1; tentative D call: TRBD2 (6 bases). V lost 3 bases, J lost 0 bases, and 18 bases lay in between. Germline V gene lookup returns CDR1 KGHSH and CDR2 LQKENI. The CDR3 is 18 amino acids. The CDR3 nucleotides read TGTGCCAGCTCACCTACCGCACTAGCACCTAACTCCTACAATGAGCAGTTCTTC. Residues: CASSPTALAPNSYNEQFF.

This clone appeared a single time. The chain combines TRBV5-8 with TRBJ2-2; 7 bases agree with TRBD1. The CDR3 extends over 16 amino acids. Per germline, CDR1 SGHTS and CDR2 YDEGEE. V lost 0 bases and J lost 5; bases outside the gene matches: 7. CDR3 in DNA: TGTGCCAGCAGCTTGGATACAGGGGATTGGACCGGGGAGCTGTTTTTT. It codes for CASSLDTGDWTGELFF.

The genes are TRBV6-2 or TRBV6-3 and TRBJ1-5; perhaps TRBD1 as D (6 bases). The germline CDR1 and CDR2 sequences are MNHEY and SVGEGT. This CDR3 comprises 15 residues. V was trimmed by 5 bases and J by 4 bases, leaving 15 bases between them. CDR3 sequence (DNA): TGTGCCAGCAGTCGAGGACAGTTGAATAATCAGCCCCAGCATTTT. This translates into CASSRGQLNNQPQHF.

This clone was seen a handful of times. The V and J genes are TRBV14 and TRBJ2-2; the match to TRBD2 covers 7 bases. After removal of 4 bases from V and 1 base from J, the junction contained 3 bases not matched to a gene. This CDR3 comprises 15 residues. The V gene's germline CDR1 is SGHDN and CDR2 FVKESK. The DNA for the CDR3 is TGTGCCAGCAGCCCCGCTAGCGGGAACACCGGGGAGCTGTTTTTT. Residues: CASSPASGNTGELFF.

The rearrangement links TRBV7-9 to TRBJ1-4; TRBD1 matches at 9 bases. The ends lost 1 base at V and 7 bases at J; junction bases unmatched: 7. This CDR3 region has 16 residues. CDR1 is SEHNR and CDR2 is FQNEAQ in the germline V gene (reference sequence). The CDR3 DNA is TGTGCCAGCAGCTTAGGGGCACAGGGGGCCGGTGAAAAACTGTTTTTT. This codes for CASSLGAQGAGEKLFF.

The V call is TRBV7-3, the J call TRBJ1-1, with 7 bases matching TRBD1. The V and J ends lost 6 bases and 7 bases, in that order; junction bases with no gene match: 8. Germline V gene data show CDR1 as SGHTA and CDR2 as FQGTGA. This CDR3 has 13 amino acids. CDR3 bases: TGTGCCAGCAGTTTTACCCCAGGGGGTGAAGCTTTCTTT. Its protein product is CASSFTPGGEAFF.

This chain joins TRBV7-2 and TRBJ2-2, with 8 bases matching TRBD2. V lost 5 bases to trimming and J lost 4 bases; unmatched junction nucleotides: 6. Germline V gives CDR1 SGHTA, CDR2 FQGNSA. The CDR3 totals 15 residues. This CDR3 is CASSLNSGITGELFF. The CDR3, as DNA: TGTGCCAGCAGCCTTAATAGCGGGATCACCGGGGAGCTGTTTTTT.

The V call is TRBV7-6, the J call TRBJ2-7, with 11 positions matching TRBD1. CDR3 length: 15 amino acids. Trimming took 4 bases from V and 0 from J; bases not matched to a gene: 2. Germline V lookup: CDR1 SGHVS, CDR2 FNYEAQ. The CDR3 region is CASSYGTGGSYEQYF. In nucleotides, the CDR3 is TGTGCCAGCAGCTACGGGACAGGGGGCTCCTACGAGCAGTACTTC.

The J gene is TRBJ1-1, the V gene TRBV4-3, with unresolved D. Germline V CDR1 and CDR2: LGHNA, YSLEER. This CDR3 comprises 12 residues. V dropped 5 bases and J dropped 4 bases, with 8 bases sitting between them. The CDR3 DNA reads as TGCGCCAGCAGCTCAACGGGCACTGAAGCTTTCTTT. Translated: CASSSTGTEAFF.

The CDR3 nucleotides read TGCGCCAGCAGCTCGGGACAGGGAGGCGGCTACACCTTC. It translates to CASSSGQGGGYTF. This chain connects TRBV5-1 to TRBJ1-2; 9 bases are a match to TRBD1. CDR1 is SGHRS, CDR2 YFSETQ, per germline. The CDR3 sequence is 13 residues long. V lost 3 bases to trimming and J lost 8 bases; unmatched junction nucleotides: 5.

The V call is TRBV5-6, the J call TRBJ1-5; D gene uncertain. The CDR3 has 14 residues. Trimming stripped 1 base from V and 4 bases from J, with 9 bases between. Germline loops: CDR1 SGHDT, CDR2 YYEEEE. The DNA for the CDR3 is TGTGCCAGCAGCTTGTATCAGATGAATCAGCCCCAGCATTTT. It specifies CASSLYQMNQPQHF.

V is TRBV2 and J is TRBJ1-1; 8 nucleotides match TRBD1. Trimming cost V 2 bases and J 1 base; bases outside gene matches: 3. From germline, CDR1 is SNHLY and CDR2 FYNNEI. CDR3 size: 15 residues. The CDR3 region has the DNA TGTGCCAGCAGTGAATTACAGGGGGAGAACACTGAAGCTTTCTTT. Amino acid sequence: CASSELQGENTEAFF.

The rearrangement links TRBV5-1 to TRBJ2-3; D remains ambiguous. Germline V gives CDR1 SGHRS, CDR2 YFSETQ. The V end lost 2 bases, the J end lost 2 bases, and 3 bases lay between the germline ends. The CDR3 contains 12 residues. The DNA of the CDR3 is TGCGCCAGCAGCTTTAACACAGATACGCAGTATTTT. Its translation is CASSFNTDTQYF.

This clone was detected only a few times. The chain links TRBV18 to TRBJ1-1, with D perhaps matching TRBD1 (6 bases). Germline V gene lookup returns CDR1 KGHSH and CDR2 LQKENI. This CDR3 has 15 residues. The germline V and J ends were trimmed by 2 bases and 7 bases, with 17 bases remaining between them. The CDR3 bases are TGTGCCAGCTCACCATCTAGGGGACAAATCGATGAAGCTTTCTTT. It codes for CASSPSRGQIDEAFF. Together with reference TRBV18 and TRBJ1-1, the CDR3 gives the full variable domain: NAGVMQNPRHLVRRRGQEARLRCSPMKGHSHVYWYRQLPEEGLKFMVYLQKENIIDESGMPKERFSAEFPKEGPSILRIQQVVRGDSAAYFCASSPSRGQIDEAFFGQGTRLTVV.

The chain carries TRBV11-2 and TRBJ2-3, with D uncertain. This CDR3 is built from 15 residues. In germline, CDR1 is SGHAT, CDR2 FQNNGV. V was trimmed by 1 base and J by 0 bases, leaving 8 bases between them. The CDR3 sequence: CASSLGQVSTDTQYF. In nucleotides, the CDR3 is TGTGCCAGCAGCTTAGGGCAGGTTAGCACAGATACGCAGTATTTT.

The J gene is TRBJ2-3, the V gene TRBV5-4; 8 bases line up with TRBD1. The CDR3 runs 15 residues. Looked up from germline, CDR1 is SGHNT and CDR2 is YYREEE (reference sequence). With 3 bases clipped from V and 5 bases from J, the junction kept 8 bases outside the gene matches. The CDR3 sequence: CASSSPRTGIDTQYF. DNA of the CDR3: TGTGCCAGCAGCTCCCCGCGGACAGGGATAGATACGCAGTATTTT.

The J gene is TRBJ2-1, the V gene TRBV11-3, with 11 positions matching TRBD1. Germline values: CDR1 SGHNT, CDR2 YENEEA. The CDR3 has 15 residues. Unmatched junction bases numbered 3, after V lost 1 base and J lost 7 bases. The DNA for the CDR3 is TGTGCCAGCAGCTTAGGGGGGACAGGGGGGAATGAGCAGTTCTTC. This sequence encodes CASSLGGTGGNEQFF.

This clone occurred a few times. V is TRBV28 and J is TRBJ1-1; D not resolved. The V gene's germline CDR1 is MDHEN and CDR2 SYDVKM. With 8 bases removed from V and 0 bases from J, the gap between germline ends came to 7 bases. The CDR3 runs to 12 residues. DNA of the CDR3: TGTGCCAGCTCACTTATGAACACTGAAGCTTTCTTT. It specifies CASSLMNTEAFF.

The V and J genes are TRBV27 and TRBJ2-7; 7 bases map to TRBD1. The CDR3 is 15 amino acids. The J segment lost 1 base and the V segment lost 5 bases, leaving 8 bases of the junction unmatched. Germline assignment: CDR1 MNHEY and CDR2 SMNVEV (reference sequence). The CDR3 here is CASSLFQGVSYEQYF. CDR3 sequence (DNA): TGTGCCAGCAGTCTCTTTCAGGGGGTGTCCTACGAGCAGTACTTC.

The chain recombines TRBV5-1 with TRBJ1-1; D is perhaps TRBD1 (5 bases). In germline, CDR1 is SGHRS, CDR2 YFSETQ. V was trimmed by 0 bases and J by 0 bases, leaving 6 bases between them. The CDR3 extends over 14 amino acids. DNA of the CDR3: TGCGCCAGCAGCTTGGAAGGGGTGAACACTGAAGCTTTCTTT. It yields the protein CASSLEGVNTEAFF.